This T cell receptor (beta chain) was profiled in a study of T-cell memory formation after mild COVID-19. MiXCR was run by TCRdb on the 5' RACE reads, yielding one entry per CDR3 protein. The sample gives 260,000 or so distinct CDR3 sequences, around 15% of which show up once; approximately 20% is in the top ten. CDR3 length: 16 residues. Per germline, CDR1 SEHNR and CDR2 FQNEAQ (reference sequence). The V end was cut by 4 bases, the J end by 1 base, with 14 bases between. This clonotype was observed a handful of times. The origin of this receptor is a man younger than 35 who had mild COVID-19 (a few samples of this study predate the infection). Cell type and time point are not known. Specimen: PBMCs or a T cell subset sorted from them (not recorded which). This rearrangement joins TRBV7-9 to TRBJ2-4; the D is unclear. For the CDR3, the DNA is TGTGCCAGCAGCTCCTTAAATGGGCGGGCCAAAAACATTCAGTACTTC. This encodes CASSSLNGRAKNIQYF.